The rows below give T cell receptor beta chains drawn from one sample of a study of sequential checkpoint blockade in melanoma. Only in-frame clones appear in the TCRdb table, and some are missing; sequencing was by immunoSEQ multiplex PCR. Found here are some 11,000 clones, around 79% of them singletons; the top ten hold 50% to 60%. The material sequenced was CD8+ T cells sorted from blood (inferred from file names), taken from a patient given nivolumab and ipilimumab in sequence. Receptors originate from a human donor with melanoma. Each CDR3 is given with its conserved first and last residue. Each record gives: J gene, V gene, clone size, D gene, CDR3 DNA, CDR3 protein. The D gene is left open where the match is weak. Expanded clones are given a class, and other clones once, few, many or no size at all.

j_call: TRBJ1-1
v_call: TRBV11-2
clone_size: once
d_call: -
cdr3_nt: TGTGCCAGCAGCTTGTACGGTTTATTCCGAGCCGAGAACACTGAAGCTTTCTTT
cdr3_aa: CASSLYGLFRAENTEAFF

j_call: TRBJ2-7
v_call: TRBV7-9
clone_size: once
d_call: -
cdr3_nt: TGTGCCAGCAGCTTAGACAGAACCTACGAGCAGTACTTC
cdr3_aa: CASSLDRTYEQYF

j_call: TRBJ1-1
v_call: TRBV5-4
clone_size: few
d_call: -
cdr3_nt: TGTGCCAGCAGCGGTGGACTTAGCATGAACACTGAAGCTTTCTTT
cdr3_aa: CASSGGLSMNTEAFF

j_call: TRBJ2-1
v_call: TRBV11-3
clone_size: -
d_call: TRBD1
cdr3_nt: TGTGCCAGCAGCGACCAGACAGGGAACAATGAGCAGTTCTTC
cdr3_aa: CASSDQTGNNEQFF

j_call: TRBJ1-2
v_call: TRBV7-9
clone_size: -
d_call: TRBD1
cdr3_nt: TGTGCCAGCAGATCGACAGGGGGCGACTATGGCTACACCTTC
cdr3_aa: CASRSTGGDYGYTF

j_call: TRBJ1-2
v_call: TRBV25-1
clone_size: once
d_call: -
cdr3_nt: TGTGCCAGCAGTGAAGGGGTCACAGGGTTTGACTATGGCTACACCTTC
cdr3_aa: CASSEGVTGFDYGYTF

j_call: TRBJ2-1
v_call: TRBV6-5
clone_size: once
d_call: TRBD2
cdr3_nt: TGTGCCAGCAGGACCGGGACTAGCGGGTACAATGAGCAGTTCTTC
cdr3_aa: CASRTGTSGYNEQFF

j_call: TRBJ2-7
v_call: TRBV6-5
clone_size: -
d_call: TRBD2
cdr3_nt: TGTGCCAGCAGGACTAGCGGGGGGGAGTCCTACGAGCAGTACTTC
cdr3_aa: CASRTSGGESYEQYF

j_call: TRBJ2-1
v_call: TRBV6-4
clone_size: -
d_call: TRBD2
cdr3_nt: TGTGCCAGCAGTGATGTGTGGACTAGCGCTTACAATGAGCAGTTCTTC
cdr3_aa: CASSDVWTSAYNEQFF

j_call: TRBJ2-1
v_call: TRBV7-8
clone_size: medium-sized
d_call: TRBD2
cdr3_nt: TGTGCCAGCAGCTTAGGACCGCTTAGCGGGAAAGATTACAATGAGCAGTTCTTC
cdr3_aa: CASSLGPLSGKDYNEQFF

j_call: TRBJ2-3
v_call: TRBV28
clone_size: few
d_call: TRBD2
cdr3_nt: TGTGCCAGCAGTGGTTCGGGACTAGCGGGAGGGCCTCTGACAGATACGCAGTATTTT
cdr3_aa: CASSGSGLAGGPLTDTQYF

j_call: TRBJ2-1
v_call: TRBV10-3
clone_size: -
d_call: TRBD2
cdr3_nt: TGTGCCAGCCGGACTAGCGGGGGGGCAGCGAATGAGCAGTTCTTC
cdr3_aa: CASRTSGGAANEQFF

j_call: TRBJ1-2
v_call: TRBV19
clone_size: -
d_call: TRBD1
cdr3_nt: TGTGCCAGTAGTATTGGGACAGGGGATGGCTACACCTTC
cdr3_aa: CASSIGTGDGYTF

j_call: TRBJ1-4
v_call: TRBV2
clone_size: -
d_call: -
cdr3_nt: TGTGCCAGCAGTGAAATTGAGAGGGCTTCGTTTTTT
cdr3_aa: CASSEIERASFF

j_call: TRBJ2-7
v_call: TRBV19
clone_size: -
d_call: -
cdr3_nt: TGTGCCAGTAGTCCGTTAGACTCGGGTTTTTACGAGCAGTACTTC
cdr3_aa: CASSPLDSGFYEQYF

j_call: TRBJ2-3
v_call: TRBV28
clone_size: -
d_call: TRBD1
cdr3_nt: TGTGCCAGCAGTCCCTCGACAGGGGAGAACACAGATACGCAGTATTTT
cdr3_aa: CASSPSTGENTDTQYF

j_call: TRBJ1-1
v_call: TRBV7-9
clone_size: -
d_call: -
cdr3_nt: TGTGCCAGCAGCTCCATGCGGGACTCTGAAGCTTTCTTT
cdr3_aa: CASSSMRDSEAFF

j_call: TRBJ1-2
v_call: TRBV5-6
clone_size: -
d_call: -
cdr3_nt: TGTGCCAGCAGCCCGGGAGAAGTCTATGGCTACACCTTC
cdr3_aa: CASSPGEVYGYTF

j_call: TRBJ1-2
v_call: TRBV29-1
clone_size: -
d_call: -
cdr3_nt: TGCAGCGTTGAAGATAGCGCGGACTATGGCTACACCTTC
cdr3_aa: CSVEDSADYGYTF

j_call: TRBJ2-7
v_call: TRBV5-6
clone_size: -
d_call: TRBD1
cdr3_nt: TGTGCCAGCAGCCCCGGGACAGGGGGATTGAACGAGCAGTACTTC
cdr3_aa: CASSPGTGGLNEQYF

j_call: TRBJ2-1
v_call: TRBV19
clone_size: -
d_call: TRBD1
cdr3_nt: TGTGCCAGTAGATCGGACAGGGCGGGGTACAATGAGCAGTTCTTC
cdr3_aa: CASRSDRAGYNEQFF

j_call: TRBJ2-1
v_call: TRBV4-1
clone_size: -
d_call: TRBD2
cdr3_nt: TGCGCCAGCAGCCAAGAGGGGACTAGCGGGAGGTATGCGGGTTACAATGAGCAGTTCTTC
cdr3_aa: CASSQEGTSGRYAGYNEQFF

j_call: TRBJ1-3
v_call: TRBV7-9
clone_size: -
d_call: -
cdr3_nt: TGTGCCAGCAGCGCAGCGAGCTCACTGAACACCATATATTTT
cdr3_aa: CASSAASSLNTIYF

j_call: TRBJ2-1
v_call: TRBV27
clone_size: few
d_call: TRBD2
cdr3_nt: TGTGCCAGCAGTCAGACTAGCGGGAGTTACAATGAGCAGTTCTTC
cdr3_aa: CASSQTSGSYNEQFF

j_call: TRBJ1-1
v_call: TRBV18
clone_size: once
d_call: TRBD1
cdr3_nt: TGTGCCAGCTCACCGGGACAGGGGGCTAACACTGAAGCTTTCTTT
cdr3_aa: CASSPGQGANTEAFF

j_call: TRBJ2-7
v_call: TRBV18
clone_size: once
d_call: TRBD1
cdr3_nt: TGTGCCAGCTCGAGGGACAGGGGTGGTGAGCAGTACTTC
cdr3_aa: CASSRDRGGEQYF

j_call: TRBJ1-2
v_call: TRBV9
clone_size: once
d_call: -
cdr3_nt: TGTGCCAGCAGCCATGACGGGAGAACTAACTATGGCTACACCTTC
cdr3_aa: CASSHDGRTNYGYTF

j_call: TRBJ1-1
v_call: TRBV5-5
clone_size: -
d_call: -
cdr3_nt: TGTGCCAGCAGCTTGGGGGGAGGCACTGAAGCTTTCTTT
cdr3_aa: CASSLGGGTEAFF

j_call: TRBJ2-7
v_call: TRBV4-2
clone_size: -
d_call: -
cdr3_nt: TGTGCCAGCAGGGACGGACTCTCCTACGAGCAGTACTTC
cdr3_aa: CASRDGLSYEQYF

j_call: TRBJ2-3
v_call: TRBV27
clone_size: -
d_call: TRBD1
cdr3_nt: TGTGCCAGCAGTTTATCCCCACCTACAGGGGGCCACACAGATACGCAGTATTTT
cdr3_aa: CASSLSPPTGGHTDTQYF

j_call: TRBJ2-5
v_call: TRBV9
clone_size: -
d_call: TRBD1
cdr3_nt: TGTGCCAGCAGCGTCGGGACAGAGGGAGAGACCCAGTACTTC
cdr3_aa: CASSVGTEGETQYF

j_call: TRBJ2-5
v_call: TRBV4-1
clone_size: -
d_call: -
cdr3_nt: TGCGCCAGCAGCCCCGAGCAAGAGACCCAGTACTTC
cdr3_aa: CASSPEQETQYF

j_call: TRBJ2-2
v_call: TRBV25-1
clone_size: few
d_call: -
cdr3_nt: TGTGCCAGCAGTGAGAGTTTCACCGGGGAGCTGTTTTTT
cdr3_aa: CASSESFTGELFF

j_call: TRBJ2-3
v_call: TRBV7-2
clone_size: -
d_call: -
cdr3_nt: TGTGCCAGCAGCTCGAGACCTCGGGGGGCCGCCACAGATACGCAGTATTTT
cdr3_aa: CASSSRPRGAATDTQYF

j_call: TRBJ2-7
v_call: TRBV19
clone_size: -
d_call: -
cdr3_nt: TGTGCCAGTAGTATGGGAACGGGACACGGGTACGAGCAGTACTTC
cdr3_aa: CASSMGTGHGYEQYF

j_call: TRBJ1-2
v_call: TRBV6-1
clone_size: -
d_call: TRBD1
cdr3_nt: TGTGCCAGCAGGACAGGGGAACAGGATGGCTACACCTTC
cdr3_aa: CASRTGEQDGYTF

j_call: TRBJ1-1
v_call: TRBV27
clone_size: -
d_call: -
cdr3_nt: TGTGCCAGCAGTTTGTGGGGCGCCGGGAACACTGAAGCTTTCTTT
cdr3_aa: CASSLWGAGNTEAFF

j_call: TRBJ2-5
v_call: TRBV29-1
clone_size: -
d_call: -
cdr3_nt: TGCAGCGTTGTGTCGGGATACGAGACCCAGTACTTC
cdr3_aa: CSVVSGYETQYF

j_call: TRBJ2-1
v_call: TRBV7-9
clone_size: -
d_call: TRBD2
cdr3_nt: TGTGCCAGCAGCTTACTCGCGGGAGGACGTAATGAGCAGTTCTTC
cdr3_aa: CASSLLAGGRNEQFF

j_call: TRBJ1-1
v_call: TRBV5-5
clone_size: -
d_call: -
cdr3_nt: TGTGCCAGCAGCTTGGGAGGGAACACTGAAGCTTTCTTT
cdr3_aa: CASSLGGNTEAFF

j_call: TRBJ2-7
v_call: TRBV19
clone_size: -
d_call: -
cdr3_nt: TGTGCCAGTAGTATGACAGGGGAGGGCTACGAGCAGTACTTC
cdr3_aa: CASSMTGEGYEQYF

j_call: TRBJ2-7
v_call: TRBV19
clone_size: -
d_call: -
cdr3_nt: TGTGCCAGTAGTATACAAGGAGGGTTCCCCTACGAGCAGTACTTC
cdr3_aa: CASSIQGGFPYEQYF

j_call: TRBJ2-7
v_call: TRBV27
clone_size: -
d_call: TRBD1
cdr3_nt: TGTGCCAGCGGGGGACAGGGGGCTTGGGAGCAGTACTTC
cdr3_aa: CASGGQGAWEQYF

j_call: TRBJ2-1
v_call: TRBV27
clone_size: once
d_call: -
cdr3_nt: TGTGCCAGCACCTCGCCACACGGGGGAAGCTCCTACAATGAGCAGTTCTTC
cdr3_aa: CASTSPHGGSSYNEQFF

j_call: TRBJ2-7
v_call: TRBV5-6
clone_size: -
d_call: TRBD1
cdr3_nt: TGTGCCAGCAGCCCGGGACAGGGCTCCTACGAGCAGTACTTC
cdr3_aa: CASSPGQGSYEQYF

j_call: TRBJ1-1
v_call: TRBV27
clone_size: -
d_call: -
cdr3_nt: TGTGCCAGCAGTTCCCCATGGCAGAACGAAGCTTTCTTT
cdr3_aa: CASSSPWQNEAFF

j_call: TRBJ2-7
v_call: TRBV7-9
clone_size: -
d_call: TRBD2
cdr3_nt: TGTGCCAGCAGCTTAGTGGCTAGCGGGGGCTACGAGCAGTACTTC
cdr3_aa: CASSLVASGGYEQYF